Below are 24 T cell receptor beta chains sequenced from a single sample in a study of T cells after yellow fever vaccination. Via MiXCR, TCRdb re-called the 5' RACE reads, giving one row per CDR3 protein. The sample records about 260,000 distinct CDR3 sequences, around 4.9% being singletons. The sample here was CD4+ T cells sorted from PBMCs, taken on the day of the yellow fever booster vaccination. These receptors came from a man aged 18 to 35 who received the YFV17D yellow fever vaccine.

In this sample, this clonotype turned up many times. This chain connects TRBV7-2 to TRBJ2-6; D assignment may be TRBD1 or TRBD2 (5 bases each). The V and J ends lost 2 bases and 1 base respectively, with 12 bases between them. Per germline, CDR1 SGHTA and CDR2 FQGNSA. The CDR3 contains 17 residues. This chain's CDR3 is CASSLRRDGSGANVLTF. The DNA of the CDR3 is TGTGCCAGCAGCTTACGCAGGGACGGTTCTGGGGCCAACGTCCTGACTTTC. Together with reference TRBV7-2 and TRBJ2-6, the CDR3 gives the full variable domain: GAGVSQSPSNKVTEKGKDVELRCDPISGHTALYWYRQSLGQGLEFLIYFQGNSAPDKSGLPSDRFSAERTGGSVSTLTIQRTQQEDSAVYLCASSLRRDGSGANVLTFGAGSRLTVL.

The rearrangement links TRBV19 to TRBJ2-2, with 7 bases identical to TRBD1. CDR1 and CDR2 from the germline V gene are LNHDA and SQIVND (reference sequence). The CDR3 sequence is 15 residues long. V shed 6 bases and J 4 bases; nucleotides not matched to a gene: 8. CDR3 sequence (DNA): TGTGCCAGTAGGTTCCGGGACAGCCCCACCGGGGAGCTGTTTTTT. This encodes CASRFRDSPTGELFF.

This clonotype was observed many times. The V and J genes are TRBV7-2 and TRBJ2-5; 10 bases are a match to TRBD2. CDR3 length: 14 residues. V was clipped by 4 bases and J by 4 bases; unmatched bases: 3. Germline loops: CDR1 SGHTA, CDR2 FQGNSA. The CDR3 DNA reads TGTGCCAGCAGCTCGGGACTAGCGTTAGAGACCCAGTACTTC. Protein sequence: CASSSGLALETQYF.

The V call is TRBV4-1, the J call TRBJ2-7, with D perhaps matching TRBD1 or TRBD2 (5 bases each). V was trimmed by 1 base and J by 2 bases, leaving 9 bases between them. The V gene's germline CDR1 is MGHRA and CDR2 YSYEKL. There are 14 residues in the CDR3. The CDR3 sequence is CASSQGGRAYEQYF. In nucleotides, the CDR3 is TGCGCCAGCAGCCAAGGGGGACGGGCCTACGAGCAGTACTTC.

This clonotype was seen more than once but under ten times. Here the CDR3 DNA reads TGCGCCAGCTCCAACCCGGGACAGGGACATGGCTACACCTTC. Its translation is CASSNPGQGHGYTF. The V and J genes are TRBV4-1 and TRBJ1-2; TRBD1 agrees at 9 bases. Germline V CDR1 and CDR2: MGHRA, YSYEKL. With 8 bases clipped from V and 6 bases from J, the junction kept 10 bases outside the gene matches. The CDR3 has 14 amino acids.

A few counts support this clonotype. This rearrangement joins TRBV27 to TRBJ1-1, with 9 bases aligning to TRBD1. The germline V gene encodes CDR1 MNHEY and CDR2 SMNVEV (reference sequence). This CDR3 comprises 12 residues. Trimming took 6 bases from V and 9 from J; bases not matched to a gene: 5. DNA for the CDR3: TGTGCCAGCAGCTTCAACAGGGGGCAAGCTTTCTTT. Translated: CASSFNRGQAFF.

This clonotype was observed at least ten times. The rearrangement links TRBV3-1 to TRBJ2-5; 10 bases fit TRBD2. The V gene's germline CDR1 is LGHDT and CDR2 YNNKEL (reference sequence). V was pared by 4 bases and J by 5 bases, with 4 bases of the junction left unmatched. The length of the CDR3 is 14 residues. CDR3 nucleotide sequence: TGTGCCAGCAGCCCGAGCGGGGGGGCTGAGACCCAGTACTTC. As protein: CASSPSGGAETQYF.

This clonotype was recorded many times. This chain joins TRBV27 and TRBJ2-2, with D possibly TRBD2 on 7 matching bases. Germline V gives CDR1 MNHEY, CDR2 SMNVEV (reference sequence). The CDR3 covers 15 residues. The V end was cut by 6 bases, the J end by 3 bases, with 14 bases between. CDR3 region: CASRRGGTDTGELFF. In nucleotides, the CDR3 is TGTGCCAGCAGGAGGGGGGGGACGGACACCGGGGAGCTGTTTTTT.

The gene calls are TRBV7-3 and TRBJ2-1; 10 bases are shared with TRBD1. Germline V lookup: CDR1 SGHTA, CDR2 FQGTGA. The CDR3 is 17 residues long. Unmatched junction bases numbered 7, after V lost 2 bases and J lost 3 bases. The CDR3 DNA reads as TGTGCCAGCAGCTTAGGGGGACAGGGGACTTACTACAATGAGCAGTTCTTC. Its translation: CASSLGGQGTYYNEQFF. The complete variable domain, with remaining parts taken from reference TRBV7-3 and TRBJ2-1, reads GAGVSQTPSNKVTEKGKYVELRCDPISGHTALYWYRQSLGQGPEFLIYFQGTGAADDSGLPNDRFFAVRPEGSVSTLKIQRTERGDSAVYLCASSLGGQGTYYNEQFFGPGTRLTVL.

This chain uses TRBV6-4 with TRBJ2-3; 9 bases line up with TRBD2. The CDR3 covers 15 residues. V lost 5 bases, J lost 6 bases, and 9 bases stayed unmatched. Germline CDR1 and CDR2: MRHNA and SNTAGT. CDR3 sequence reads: CASSPSGVEVDTQYF. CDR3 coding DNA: TGTGCCAGCAGTCCTAGCGGGGTCGAGGTGGATACGCAGTATTTT.

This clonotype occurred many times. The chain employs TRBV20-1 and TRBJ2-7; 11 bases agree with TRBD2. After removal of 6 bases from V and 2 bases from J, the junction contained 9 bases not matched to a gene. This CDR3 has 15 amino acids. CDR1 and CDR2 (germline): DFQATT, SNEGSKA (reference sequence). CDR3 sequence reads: CSAYDFSGGAYEQYV. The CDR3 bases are TGCAGTGCCTACGATTTTAGCGGGGGGGCCTACGAGCAGTACGTC.

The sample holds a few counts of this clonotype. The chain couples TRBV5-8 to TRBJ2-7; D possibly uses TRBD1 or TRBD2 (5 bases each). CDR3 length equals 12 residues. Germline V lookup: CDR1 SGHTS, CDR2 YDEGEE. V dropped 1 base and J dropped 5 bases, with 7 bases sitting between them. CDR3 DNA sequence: TGTGCCAGCAGCTTGTGGGGGAACGAGCAGTACTTC. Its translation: CASSLWGNEQYF.

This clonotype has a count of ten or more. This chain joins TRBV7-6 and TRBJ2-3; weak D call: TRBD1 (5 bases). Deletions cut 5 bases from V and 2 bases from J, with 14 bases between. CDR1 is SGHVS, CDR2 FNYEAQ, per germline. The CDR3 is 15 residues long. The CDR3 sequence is CASSPMGLVTDTQYF. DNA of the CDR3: TGTGCCAGCAGCCCCATGGGGCTTGTCACAGATACGCAGTATTTT.

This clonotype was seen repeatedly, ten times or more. CDR3 DNA sequence: TGCGCCAGCAGTCACCAGGGCCGAGTGGGGCCCTACGAGCAGTACTTC. Its protein product is CASSHQGRVGPYEQYF. This chain joins TRBV23-1 and TRBJ2-7, with D tentatively TRBD1 (5 bases). TRBV23-1 is known as an ORF, though its function is uncertain. The CDR3 sequence is 16 residues long. Trimming pared 3 bases from V and 2 bases from J, leaving 17 bases between.

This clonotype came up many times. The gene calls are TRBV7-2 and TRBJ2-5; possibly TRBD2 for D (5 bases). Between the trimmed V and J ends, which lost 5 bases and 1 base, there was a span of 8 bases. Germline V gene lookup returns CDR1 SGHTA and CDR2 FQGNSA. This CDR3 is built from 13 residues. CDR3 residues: CASSRGSQETQYF. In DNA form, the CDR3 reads TGTGCCAGCAGCCGGGGATCCCAAGAGACCCAGTACTTC.

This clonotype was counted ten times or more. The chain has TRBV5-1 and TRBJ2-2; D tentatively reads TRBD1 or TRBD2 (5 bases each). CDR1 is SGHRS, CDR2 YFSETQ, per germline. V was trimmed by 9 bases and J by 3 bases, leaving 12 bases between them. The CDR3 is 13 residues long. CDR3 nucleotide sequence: TGCGCCACCCGGGACGGGGACACCGGGGAGCTGTTTTTT. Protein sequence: CATRDGDTGELFF. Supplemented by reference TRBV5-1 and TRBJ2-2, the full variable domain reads KAGVTQTPRYLIKTRGQQVTLSCSPISGHRSVSWYQQTPGQGLQFLFEYFSETQRNKGNFPGRFSGRQFSNSRSEMNVSTLELGDSALYLCATRDGDTGELFFGEGSRLTVL.

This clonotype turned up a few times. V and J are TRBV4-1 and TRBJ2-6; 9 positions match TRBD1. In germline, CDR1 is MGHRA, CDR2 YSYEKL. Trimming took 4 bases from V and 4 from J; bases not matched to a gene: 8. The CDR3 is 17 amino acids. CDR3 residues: CASSPRTGVYGANVLTF. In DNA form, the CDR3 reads TGCGCCAGCAGCCCTCGGACAGGGGTATACGGGGCCAACGTCCTGACTTTC.

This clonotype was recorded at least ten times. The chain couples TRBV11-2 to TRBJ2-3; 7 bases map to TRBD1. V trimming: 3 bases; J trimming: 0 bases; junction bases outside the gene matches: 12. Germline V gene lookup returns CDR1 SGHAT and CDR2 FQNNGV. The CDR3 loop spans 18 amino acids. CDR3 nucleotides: TGTGCCAGCAGCTTTGACCGGACAGGAGGAACTAGCACAGATACGCAGTATTTT. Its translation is CASSFDRTGGTSTDTQYF.

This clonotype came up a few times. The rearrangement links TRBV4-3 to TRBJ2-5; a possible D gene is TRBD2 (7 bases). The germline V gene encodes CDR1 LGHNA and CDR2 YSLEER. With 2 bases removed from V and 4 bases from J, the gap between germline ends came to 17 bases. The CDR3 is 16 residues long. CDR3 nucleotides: TGCGCCAGCAGCCAATTTTGGGGGGGCAGGGGAGAGACCCAGTACTTC. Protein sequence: CASSQFWGGRGETQYF.

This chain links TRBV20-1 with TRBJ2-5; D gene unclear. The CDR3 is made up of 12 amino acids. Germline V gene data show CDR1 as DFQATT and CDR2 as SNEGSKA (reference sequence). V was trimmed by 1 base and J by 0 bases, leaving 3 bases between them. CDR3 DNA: TGCAGTGCTAGAGGTCACCAAGAGACCCAGTACTTC. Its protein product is CSARGHQETQYF.

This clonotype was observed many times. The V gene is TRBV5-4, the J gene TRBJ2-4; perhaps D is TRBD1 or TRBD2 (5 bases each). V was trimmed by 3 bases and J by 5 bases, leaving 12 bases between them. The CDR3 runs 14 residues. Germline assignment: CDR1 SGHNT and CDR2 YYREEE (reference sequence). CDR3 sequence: CASSSGTDQNIQYF. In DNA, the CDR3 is TGTGCCAGCAGCTCTGGGACGGATCAAAACATTCAGTACTTC.

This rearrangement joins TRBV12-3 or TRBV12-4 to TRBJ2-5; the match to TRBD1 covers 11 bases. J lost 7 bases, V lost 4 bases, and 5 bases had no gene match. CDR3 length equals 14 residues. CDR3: CASSWTGGSRTQYF. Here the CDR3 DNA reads TGTGCCAGCAGTTGGACAGGGGGCTCGCGGACCCAGTACTTC.

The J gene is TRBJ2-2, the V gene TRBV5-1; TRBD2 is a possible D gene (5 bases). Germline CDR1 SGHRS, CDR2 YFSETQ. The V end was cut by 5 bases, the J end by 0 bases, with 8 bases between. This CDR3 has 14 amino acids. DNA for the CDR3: TGCGCCAGCAGTCTAGCCCCGAACACCGGGGAGCTGTTTTTT. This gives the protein CASSLAPNTGELFF.

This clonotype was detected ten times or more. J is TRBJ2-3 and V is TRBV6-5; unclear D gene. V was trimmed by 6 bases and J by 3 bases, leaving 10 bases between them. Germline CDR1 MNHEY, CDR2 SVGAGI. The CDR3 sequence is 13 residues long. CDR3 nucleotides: TGTGCCAGCAGACCCCAGAGAACAGATACGCAGTATTTT. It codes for CASRPQRTDTQYF.